The source of this T cell receptor beta chain is a study of OX40 agonist ivuxolimab in advanced cancers. Only in-frame clones appear in the TCRdb table, and some are missing; sequencing was by immunoSEQ multiplex PCR. Of over 45,000 clones detected, approximately 84% appear once; the ten largest clones hold around 1.1%. CDR3 length equals 15 residues. The V end was cut by 0 bases, the J end by 4 bases, with 11 bases between. Per germline, CDR1 SNHLY and CDR2 FYNNEI. The chain is built from TRBV2 and TRBJ2-3; no reliable D call. This clonotype was sampled from an adult with an advanced solid tumor such as melanoma, head and neck, liver or kidney cancer. This material consisted of CD4+ or CD8+ T cells sorted from blood, taken in a trial of the OX40 agonist ivuxolimab. The CDR3 region has the DNA TGTGCCAGCAGTGAAGCGGGCGCCGGCGCAGATACGCAGTATTTT. As protein: CASSEAGAGADTQYF.